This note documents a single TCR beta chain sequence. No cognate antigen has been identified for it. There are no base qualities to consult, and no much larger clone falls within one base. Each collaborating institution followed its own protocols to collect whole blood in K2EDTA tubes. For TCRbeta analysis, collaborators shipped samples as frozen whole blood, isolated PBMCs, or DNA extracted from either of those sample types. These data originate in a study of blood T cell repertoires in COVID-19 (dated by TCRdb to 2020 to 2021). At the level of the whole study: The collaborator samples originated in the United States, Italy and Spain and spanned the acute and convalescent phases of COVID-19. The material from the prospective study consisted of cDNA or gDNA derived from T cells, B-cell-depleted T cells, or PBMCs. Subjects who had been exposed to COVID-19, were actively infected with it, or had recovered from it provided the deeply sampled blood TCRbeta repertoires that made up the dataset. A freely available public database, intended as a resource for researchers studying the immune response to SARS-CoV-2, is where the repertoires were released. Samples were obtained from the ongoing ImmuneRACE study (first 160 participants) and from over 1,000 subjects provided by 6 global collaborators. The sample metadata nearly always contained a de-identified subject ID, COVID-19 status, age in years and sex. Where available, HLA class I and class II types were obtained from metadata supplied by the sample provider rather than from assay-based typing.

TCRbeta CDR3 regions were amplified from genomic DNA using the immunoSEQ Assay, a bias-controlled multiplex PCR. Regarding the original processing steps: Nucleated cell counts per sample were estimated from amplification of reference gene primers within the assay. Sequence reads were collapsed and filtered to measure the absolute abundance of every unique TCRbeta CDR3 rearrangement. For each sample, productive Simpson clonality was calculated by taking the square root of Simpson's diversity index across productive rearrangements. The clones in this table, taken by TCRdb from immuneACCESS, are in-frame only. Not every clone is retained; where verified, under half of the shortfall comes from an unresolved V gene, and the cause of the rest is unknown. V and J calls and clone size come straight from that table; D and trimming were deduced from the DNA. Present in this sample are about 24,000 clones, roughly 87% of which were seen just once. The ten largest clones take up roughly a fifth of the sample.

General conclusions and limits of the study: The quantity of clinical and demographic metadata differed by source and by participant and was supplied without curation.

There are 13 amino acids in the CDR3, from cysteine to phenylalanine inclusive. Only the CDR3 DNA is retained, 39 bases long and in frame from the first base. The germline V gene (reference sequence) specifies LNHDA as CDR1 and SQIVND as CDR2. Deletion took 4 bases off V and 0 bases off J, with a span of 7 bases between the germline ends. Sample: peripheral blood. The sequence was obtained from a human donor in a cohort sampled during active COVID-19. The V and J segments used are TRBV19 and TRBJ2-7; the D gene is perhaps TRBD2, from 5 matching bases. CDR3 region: CASSTGSSYEQYF. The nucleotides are TGTGCCAGTAGTACGGGGAGCTCCTACGAGCAGTACTTC.